This T cell receptor beta chain comes out of a study of STAT3 mutations in large granular lymphocyte leukemia. On this clone: The antigen is undetermined.

CDR1 and CDR2 (germline): MNHEY, SMNVEV (reference sequence). The CDR3 length is 12 residues. J lost 9 bases, V lost 5 bases, and 3 bases had no gene match. TCRbeta libraries averaged about 40,773 productive templates per sample. Only in-frame clones appear in the TCRdb table, and some are missing; sequencing was by immunoSEQ multiplex PCR. The table includes thousands of clones, around 77% detected once. Study-wide results and limits: Every T-LGLL patient had at least one immunodominant TCRbeta clonotype. Sampling intervals varied between patients and samples.

This chain joins TRBV27 and TRBJ1-1, with 10 bases fitting TRBD1. This TCR was sampled from a man aged 40-55 years with T-cell large granular lymphocyte leukemia. Some clones in this sample may be carry-over from other donors' samples. Sequenced input: peripheral blood mononuclear cells. As DNA, the CDR3 is TGTGCCAGCAGTCAGACAGGGGGCAAAGCTTTCTTT. Translation gives CASSQTGGKAFF.